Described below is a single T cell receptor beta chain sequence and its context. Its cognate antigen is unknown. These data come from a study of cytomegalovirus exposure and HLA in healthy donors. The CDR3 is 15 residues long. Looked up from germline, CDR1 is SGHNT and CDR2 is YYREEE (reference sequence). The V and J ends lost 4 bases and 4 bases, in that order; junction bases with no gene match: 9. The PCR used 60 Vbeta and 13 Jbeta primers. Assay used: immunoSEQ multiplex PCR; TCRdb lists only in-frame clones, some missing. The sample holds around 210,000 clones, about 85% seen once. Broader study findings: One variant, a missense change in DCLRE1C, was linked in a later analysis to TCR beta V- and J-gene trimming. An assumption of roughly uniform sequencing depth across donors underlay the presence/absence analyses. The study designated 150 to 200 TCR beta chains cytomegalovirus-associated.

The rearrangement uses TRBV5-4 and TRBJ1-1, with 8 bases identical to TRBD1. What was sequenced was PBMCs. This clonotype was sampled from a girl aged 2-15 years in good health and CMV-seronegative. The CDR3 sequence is CASSPRTGTGTEAFF. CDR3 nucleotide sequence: TGTGCCAGCAGCCCGAGGACAGGGACGGGCACTGAAGCTTTCTTT.